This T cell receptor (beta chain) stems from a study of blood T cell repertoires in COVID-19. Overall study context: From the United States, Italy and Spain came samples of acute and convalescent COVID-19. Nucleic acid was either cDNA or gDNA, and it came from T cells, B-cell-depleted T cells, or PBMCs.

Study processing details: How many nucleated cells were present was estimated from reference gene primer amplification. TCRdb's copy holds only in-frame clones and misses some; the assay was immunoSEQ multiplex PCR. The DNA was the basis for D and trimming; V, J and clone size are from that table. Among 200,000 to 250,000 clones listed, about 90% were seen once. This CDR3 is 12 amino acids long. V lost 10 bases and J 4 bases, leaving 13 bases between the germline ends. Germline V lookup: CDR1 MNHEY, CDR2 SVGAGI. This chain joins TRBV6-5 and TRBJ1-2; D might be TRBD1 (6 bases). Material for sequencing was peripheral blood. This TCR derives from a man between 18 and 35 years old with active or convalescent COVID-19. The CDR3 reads CATGQISYGYTF. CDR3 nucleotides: TGTGCCACTGGACAGATCTCCTATGGCTACACCTTC.